This TCR beta chain was sequenced in a study of T cell changes during pregnancy in multiple sclerosis. This clone has just a few counts. Here immunoSEQ multiplex PCR was the method, and the copy in TCRdb shows in-frame clones only, minus some. The top ten clones hold 3% to 4.5% of a sample with 57,000 or so clones, approximately 90% of them seen once. Unmatched junction bases numbered 5, after V lost 6 bases and J lost 7 bases. The CDR3 has 14 amino acids. In germline, CDR1 is SNHLY, CDR2 FYNNEI. This TCR came from a female donor in good health, enrolled as a control in a pregnancy study. The chain uses TRBV2 and TRBJ1-6, with 8 nucleotides matching TRBD1. The source was peripheral blood, collected after pregnancy. The CDR3 nucleotides are TGTGCCAGCAGGAGGACAGGGAAGAATTCACCCCTCCACTTT. Amino acid sequence: CASRRTGKNSPLHF.